This is a list of T cell receptor beta chains from one sample in a study of T cells expressing NK-cell markers. TCRdb re-called the 5' RACE reads and shows each CDR3 protein once, DNA omitted. The sample table includes about 550,000 distinct CDR3 sequences. The material sequenced was blood T cells: a sorted CD56 or NKG2C T cell subset, CD4+ or CD8+ T cells, or bulk PBMC T cells (not recorded which). The origin of the receptors is a man between 18 and 29 years old in good health. Both conserved end residues are part of each CDR3. Each record gives: J gene, V gene, CDR3 length, CDR3 protein.

j_gene: TRBJ1-1; v_gene: TRBV5-5; len: 14; CDR3aa: CASSPGAADTEAFF
j_gene: TRBJ1-1; v_gene: TRBV12-3/TRBV12-4; len: 13; CDR3aa: CASSQTGNFEAFF
j_gene: TRBJ2-7; v_gene: TRBV9; len: 14; CDR3aa: CASSVDGRWYEQYF
j_gene: TRBJ2-1; v_gene: TRBV5-1; len: 12; CDR3aa: CASSLGGAEQFF
j_gene: TRBJ2-1; v_gene: TRBV28; len: 12; CDR3aa: CASSSYRDEQFF
j_gene: TRBJ2-3; v_gene: TRBV5-1; len: 18; CDR3aa: CASSFWGYRGERTDTQYF
j_gene: TRBJ1-1; v_gene: TRBV18; len: 13; CDR3aa: CASSPGQNTEAFF
j_gene: TRBJ2-2; v_gene: TRBV5-1; len: 14; CDR3aa: CASSGDGHTGELFF
j_gene: TRBJ2-5; v_gene: TRBV11-2; len: 15; CDR3aa: CASSSASGRGETQYF
j_gene: TRBJ1-1; v_gene: TRBV7-9; len: 14; CDR3aa: CASSPPDGNTEAFF
j_gene: TRBJ1-4; v_gene: TRBV12-3/TRBV12-4; len: 15; CDR3aa: CASTHDRFINEKLFF